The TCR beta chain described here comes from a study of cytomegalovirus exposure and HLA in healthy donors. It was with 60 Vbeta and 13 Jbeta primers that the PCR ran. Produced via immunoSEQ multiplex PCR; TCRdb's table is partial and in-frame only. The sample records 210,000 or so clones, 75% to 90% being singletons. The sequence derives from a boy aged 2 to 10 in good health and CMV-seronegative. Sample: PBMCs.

Here the CDR3 reads CASIRDYRGQDTQYF. CDR3 sequence (DNA): TGTGCCAGCATTAGGGACTACCGGGGACAAGATACGCAGTATTTT. This chain connects TRBV6-1 to TRBJ2-3; tentatively, D is TRBD2 (7 bases). The germline V gene encodes CDR1 MNHNS and CDR2 SASEGT. The CDR3 has 15 amino acids. V dropped 7 bases and J dropped 5 bases, with 19 bases sitting between them.